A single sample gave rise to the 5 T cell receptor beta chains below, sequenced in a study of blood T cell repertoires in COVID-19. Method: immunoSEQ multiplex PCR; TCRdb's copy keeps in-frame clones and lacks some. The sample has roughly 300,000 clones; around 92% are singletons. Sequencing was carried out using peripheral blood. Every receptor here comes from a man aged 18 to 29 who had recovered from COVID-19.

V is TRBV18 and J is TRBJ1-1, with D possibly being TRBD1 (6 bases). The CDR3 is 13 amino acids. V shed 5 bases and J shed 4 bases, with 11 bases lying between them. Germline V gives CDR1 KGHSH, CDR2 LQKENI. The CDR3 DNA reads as TGTGCCAGCTCATTACAGGGATCCACTGAAGCTTTCTTT. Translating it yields CASSLQGSTEAFF.

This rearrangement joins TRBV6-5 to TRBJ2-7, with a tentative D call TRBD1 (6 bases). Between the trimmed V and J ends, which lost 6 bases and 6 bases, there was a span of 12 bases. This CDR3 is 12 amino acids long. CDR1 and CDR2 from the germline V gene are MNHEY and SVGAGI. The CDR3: CASSTGIGEQYF. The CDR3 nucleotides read TGTGCCAGCAGCACAGGGATCGGCGAGCAGTACTTC.

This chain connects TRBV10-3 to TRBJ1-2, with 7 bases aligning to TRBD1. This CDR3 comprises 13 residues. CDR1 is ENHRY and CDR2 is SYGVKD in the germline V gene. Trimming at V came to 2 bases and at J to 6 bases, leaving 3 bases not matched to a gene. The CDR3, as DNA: TGTGCCATCAGTGAGGACAGGGTTGATGGCTACACCTTC. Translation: CAISEDRVDGYTF.

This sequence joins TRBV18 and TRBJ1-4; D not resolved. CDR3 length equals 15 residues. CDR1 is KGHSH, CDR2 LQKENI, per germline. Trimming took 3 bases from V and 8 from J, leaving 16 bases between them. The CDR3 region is CASSPERAVGEKLFF. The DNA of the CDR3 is TGTGCCAGCTCACCCGAGCGGGCCGTTGGGGAAAAACTGTTTTTT.

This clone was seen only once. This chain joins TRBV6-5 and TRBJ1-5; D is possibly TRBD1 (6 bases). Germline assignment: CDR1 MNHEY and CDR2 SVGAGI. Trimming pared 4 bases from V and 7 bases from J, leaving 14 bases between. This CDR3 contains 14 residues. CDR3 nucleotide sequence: TGTGCCAGCAGTTTCGCAGGGGATGGACAGCCCCAGCATTTT. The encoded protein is CASSFAGDGQPQHF.